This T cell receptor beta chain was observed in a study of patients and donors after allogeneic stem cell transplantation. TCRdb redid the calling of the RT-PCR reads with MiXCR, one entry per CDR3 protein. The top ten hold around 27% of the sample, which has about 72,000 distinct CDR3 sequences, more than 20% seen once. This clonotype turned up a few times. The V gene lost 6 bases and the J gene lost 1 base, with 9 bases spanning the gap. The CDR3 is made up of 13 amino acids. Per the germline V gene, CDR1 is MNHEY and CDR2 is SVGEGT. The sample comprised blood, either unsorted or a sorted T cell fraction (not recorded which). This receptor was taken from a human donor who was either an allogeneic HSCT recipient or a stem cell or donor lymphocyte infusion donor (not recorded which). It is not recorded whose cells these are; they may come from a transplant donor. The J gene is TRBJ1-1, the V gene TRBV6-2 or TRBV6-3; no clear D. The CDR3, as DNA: TGTGCCAGCAGGCGGACGGAGAACACTGAAGCTTTCTTT. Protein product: CASRRTENTEAFF.